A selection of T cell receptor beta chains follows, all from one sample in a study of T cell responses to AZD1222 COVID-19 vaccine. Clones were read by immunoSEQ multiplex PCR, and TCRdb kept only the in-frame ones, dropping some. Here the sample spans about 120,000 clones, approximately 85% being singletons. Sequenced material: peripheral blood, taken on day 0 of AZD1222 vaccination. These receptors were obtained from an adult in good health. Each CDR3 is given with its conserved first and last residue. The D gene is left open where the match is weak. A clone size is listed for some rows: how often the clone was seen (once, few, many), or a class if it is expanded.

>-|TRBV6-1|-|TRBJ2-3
CASSEIFSAGTSTDTQYF
TGTGCCAGCAGTGAAATTTTTTCGGCGGGGACTAGCACAGATACGCAGTATTTT
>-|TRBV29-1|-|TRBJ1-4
CSVGGAIANEKLFF
TGCAGCGTGGGGGGTGCGATTGCTAATGAAAAACTGTTTTTT
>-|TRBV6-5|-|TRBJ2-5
CASSYGAGGQETQYF
TGTGCCAGCAGTTACGGGGCCGGGGGCCAAGAGACCCAGTACTTC
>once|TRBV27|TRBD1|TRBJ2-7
CASSLGPGTGVSEQYF
TGTGCCAGCAGTTTAGGGCCCGGGACAGGGGTCTCCGAGCAGTACTTC
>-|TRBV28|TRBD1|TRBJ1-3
CASGRGQGNTIYF
TGTGCCAGCGGGAGGGGGCAAGGAAACACCATATATTTT
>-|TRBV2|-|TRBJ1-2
CASSGGFGYTF
TGTGCCAGCAGTGGGGGATTCGGCTACACCTTC
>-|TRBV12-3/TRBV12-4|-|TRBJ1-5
CASRRGRSQPQHF
TGTGCCAGCAGGCGAGGGCGTAGTCAGCCCCAGCATTTT
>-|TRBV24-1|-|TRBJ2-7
CATSDPRDKSEQYF
TGTGCCACCAGTGATCCCCGGGACAAGAGCGAGCAGTACTTC
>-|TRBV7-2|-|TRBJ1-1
CASSSHRDTEAFF
TGTGCCAGCAGCTCCCACAGGGACACTGAAGCTTTCTTT
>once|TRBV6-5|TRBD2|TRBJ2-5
CASRDSGGGETQYF
TGTGCCAGCAGAGATAGCGGGGGTGGAGAGACCCAGTACTTC
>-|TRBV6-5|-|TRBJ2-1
CASNRRWGEQFF
TGTGCCAGCAATCGCCGGTGGGGTGAGCAGTTCTTC
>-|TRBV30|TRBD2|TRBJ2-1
CAGSPGGTYNEQFF
TGTGCCGGCTCGCCGGGGGGGACTTACAATGAGCAGTTCTTC